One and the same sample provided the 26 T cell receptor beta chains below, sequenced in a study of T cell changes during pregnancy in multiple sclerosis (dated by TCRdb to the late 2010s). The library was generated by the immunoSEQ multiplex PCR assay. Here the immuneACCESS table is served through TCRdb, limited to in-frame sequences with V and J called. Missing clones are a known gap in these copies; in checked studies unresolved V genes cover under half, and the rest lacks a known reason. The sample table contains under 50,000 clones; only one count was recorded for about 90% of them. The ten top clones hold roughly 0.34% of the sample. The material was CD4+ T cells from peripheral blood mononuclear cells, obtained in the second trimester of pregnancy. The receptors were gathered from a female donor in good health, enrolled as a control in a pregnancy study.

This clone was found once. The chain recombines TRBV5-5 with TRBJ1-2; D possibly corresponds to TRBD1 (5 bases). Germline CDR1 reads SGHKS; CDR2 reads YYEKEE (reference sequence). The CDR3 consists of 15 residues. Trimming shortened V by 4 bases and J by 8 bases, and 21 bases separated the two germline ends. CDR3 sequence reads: CASSHRVNRREGYTF. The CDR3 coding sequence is TGTGCCAGCAGCCACCGTGTCAACAGGCGGGAGGGCTACACCTTC.

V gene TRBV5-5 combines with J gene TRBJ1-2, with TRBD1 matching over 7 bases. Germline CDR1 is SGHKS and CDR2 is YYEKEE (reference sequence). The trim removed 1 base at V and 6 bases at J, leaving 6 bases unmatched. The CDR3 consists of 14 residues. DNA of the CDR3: TGTGCCAGCAGCTTGCGTGAGGGGGCGAATGGCTACACCTTC. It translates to CASSLREGANGYTF. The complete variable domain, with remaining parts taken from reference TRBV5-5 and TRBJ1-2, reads DAGVTQSPTHLIKTRGQQVTLRCSPISGHKSVSWYQQVLGQGPQFIFQYYEKEERGRGNFPDRFSARQFPNYSSELNVNALLLGDSALYLCASSLREGANGYTFGSGTRLTVV.

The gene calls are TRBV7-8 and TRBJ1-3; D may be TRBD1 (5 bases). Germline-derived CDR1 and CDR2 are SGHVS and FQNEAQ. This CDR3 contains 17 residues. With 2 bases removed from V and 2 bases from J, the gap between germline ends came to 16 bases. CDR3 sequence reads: CASSLTGRSGAGNTIYF. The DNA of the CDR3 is TGTGCCAGCAGCTTAACGGGCCGTTCGGGGGCTGGAAACACCATATATTTT.

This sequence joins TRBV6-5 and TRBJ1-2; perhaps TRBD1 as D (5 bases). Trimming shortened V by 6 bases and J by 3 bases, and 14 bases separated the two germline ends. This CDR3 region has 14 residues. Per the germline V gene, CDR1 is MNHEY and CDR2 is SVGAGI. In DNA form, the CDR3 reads TGTGCCAGCAGCCGCGACAGAGCTTACTATGGCTACACCTTC. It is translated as CASSRDRAYYGYTF.

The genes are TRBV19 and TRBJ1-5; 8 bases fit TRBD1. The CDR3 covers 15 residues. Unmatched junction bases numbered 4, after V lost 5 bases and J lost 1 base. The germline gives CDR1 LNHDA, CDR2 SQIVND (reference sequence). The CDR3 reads CASSLGTGSNQPQHF. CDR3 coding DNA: TGTGCCAGTAGTCTCGGGACAGGCAGCAATCAGCCCCAGCATTTT.

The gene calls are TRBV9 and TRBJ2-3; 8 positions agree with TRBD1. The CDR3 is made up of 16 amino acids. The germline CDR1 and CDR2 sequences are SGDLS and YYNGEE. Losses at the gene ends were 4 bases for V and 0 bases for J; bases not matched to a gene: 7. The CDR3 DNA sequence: TGTGCCAGCAGCACGGGACAGGTTCCTAGCACAGATACGCAGTATTTT. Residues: CASSTGQVPSTDTQYF.

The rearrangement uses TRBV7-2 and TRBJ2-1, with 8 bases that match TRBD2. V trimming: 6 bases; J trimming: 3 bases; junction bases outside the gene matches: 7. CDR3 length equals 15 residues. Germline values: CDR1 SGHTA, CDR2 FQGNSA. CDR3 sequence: CASSLSGDIYNEQFF. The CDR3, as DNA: TGTGCCAGCAGTCTTAGCGGGGACATCTACAATGAGCAGTTCTTC. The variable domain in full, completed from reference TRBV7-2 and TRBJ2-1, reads GAGVSQSPSNKVTEKGKDVELRCDPISGHTALYWYRQSLGQGLEFLIYFQGNSAPDKSGLPSDRFSAERTGGSVSTLTIQRTQQEDSAVYLCASSLSGDIYNEQFFGPGTRLTVL.

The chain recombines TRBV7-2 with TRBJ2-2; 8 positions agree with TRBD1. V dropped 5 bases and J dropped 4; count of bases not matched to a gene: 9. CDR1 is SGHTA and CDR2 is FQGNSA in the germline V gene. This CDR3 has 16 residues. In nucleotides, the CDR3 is TGTGCCAGCAGCGGCTACAGGGGGGTCCGCACCGGGGAGCTGTTTTTT. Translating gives CASSGYRGVRTGELFF.

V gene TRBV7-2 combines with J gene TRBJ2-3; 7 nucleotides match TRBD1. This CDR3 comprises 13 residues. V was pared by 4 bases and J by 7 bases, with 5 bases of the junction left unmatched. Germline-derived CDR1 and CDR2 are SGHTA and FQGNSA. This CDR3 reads CASSSQGSYTQYF. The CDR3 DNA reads TGTGCCAGCAGCTCACAGGGGTCTTATACGCAGTATTTT.

CDR3 sequence reads: CASSDMGQEYGYTF. The CDR3 DNA reads as TGTGCCAGCAGTGATATGGGACAGGAATATGGCTACACCTTC. This sequence joins TRBV2 and TRBJ1-2, with 8 bases fitting TRBD1. Per the germline V gene, CDR1 is SNHLY and CDR2 is FYNNEI. V was pared by 3 bases and J by 5 bases, with 5 bases of the junction left unmatched. This CDR3 is built from 14 residues.

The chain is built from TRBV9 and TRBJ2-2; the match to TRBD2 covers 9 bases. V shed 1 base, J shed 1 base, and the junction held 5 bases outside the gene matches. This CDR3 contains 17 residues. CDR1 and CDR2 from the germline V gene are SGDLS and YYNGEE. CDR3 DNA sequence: TGTGCCAGCAGCGTATTATCACTAGCGGGGAACACCGGGGAGCTGTTTTTT. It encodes CASSVLSLAGNTGELFF.

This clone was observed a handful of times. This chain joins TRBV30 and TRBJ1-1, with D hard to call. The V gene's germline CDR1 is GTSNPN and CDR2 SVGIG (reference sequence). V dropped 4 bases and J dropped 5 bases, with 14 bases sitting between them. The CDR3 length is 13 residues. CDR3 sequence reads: CAWNRDTGTEAFF. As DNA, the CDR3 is TGTGCCTGGAATAGAGACACGGGGACTGAAGCTTTCTTT.

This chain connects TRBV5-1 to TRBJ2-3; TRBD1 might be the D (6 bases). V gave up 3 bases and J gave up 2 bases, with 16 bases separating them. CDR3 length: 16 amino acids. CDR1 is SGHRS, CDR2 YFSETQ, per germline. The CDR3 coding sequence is TGCGCCAGCAGCTATACACCGGGACAATCCACAGATACGCAGTATTTT. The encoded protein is CASSYTPGQSTDTQYF.

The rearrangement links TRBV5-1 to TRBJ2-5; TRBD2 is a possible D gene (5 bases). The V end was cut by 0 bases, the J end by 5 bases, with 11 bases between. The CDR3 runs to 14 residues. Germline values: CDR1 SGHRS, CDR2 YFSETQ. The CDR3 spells CASSLAGLAETQYF. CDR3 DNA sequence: TGCGCCAGCAGCTTGGCTGGTCTAGCCGAGACCCAGTACTTC.

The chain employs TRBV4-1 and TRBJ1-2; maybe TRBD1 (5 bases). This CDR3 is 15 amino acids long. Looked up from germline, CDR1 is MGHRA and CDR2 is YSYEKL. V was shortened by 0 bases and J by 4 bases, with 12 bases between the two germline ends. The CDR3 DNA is TGCGCCAGCAGCCAAGAGGGGCAAGGAGTCTATGGCTACACCTTC. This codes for CASSQEGQGVYGYTF.

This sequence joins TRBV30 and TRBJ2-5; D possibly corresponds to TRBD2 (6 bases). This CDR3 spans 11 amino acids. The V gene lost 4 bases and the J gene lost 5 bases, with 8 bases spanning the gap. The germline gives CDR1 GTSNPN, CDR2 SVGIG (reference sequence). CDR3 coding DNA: TGTGCCTGGACCCGGGGGGAGACCCAGTACTTC. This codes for CAWTRGETQYF.

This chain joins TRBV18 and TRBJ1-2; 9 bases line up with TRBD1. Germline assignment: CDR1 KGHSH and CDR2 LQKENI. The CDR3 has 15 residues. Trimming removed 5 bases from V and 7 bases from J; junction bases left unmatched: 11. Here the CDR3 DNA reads TGTGCCAGCTCATTACGGACAGGGGAGACTGGTGGCTACACCTTC. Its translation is CASSLRTGETGGYTF.

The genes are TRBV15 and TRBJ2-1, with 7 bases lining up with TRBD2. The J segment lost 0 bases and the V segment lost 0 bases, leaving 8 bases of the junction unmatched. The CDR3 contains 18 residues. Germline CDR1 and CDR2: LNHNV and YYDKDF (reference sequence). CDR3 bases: TGTGCCACCAGCAGAGATCTTGGCGGGGGAAGCTCCTACAATGAGCAGTTCTTC. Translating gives CATSRDLGGGSSYNEQFF.

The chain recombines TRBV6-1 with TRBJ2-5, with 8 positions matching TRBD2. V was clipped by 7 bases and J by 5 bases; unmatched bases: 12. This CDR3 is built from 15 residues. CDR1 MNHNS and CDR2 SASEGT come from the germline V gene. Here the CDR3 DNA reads TGTGCCAGCATCGAGGCTGCGGGGGGTTGGGAGACCCAGTACTTC. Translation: CASIEAAGGWETQYF.

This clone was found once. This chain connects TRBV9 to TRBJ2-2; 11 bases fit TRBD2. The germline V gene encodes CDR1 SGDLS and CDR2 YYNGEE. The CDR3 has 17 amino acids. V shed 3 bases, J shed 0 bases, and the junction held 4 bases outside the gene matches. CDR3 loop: CASSGASGGPNTGELFF. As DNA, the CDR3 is TGTGCCAGCAGCGGGGCTAGCGGGGGGCCGAACACCGGGGAGCTGTTTTTT.

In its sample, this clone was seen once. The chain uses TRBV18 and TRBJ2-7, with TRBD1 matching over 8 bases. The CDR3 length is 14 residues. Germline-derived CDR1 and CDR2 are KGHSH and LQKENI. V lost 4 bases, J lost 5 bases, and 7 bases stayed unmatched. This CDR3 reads CASSQGQGQHEQYF. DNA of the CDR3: TGTGCCAGCTCACAAGGACAGGGTCAACACGAGCAGTACTTC.

The CDR3 sequence is CASSLDRGGYEQYF. In DNA, the CDR3 is TGCGCCAGCAGCTTGGACAGGGGGGGCTACGAGCAGTACTTC. This sequence joins TRBV5-1 and TRBJ2-7; possibly TRBD1 for D (8 bases). Trimming took off 0 bases at V and 3 bases at J, with 10 bases between the two ends. The CDR3 covers 14 residues. Germline V lookup: CDR1 SGHRS, CDR2 YFSETQ. The whole variable domain, remainder taken from reference TRBV5-1 and TRBJ2-7, is KAGVTQTPRYLIKTRGQQVTLSCSPISGHRSVSWYQQTPGQGLQFLFEYFSETQRNKGNFPGRFSGRQFSNSRSEMNVSTLELGDSALYLCASSLDRGGYEQYFGPGTRLTVT.

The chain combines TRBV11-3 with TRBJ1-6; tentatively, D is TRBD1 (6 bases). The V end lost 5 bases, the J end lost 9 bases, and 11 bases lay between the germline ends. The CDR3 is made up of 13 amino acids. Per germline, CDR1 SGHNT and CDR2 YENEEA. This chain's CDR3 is CASSHTGISPLHF. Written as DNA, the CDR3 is TGTGCCAGCAGCCATACAGGGATTTCACCCCTCCACTTT.

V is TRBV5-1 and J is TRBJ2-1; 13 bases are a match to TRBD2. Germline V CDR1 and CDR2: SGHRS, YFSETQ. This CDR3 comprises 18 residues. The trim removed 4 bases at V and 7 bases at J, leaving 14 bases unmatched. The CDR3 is CASSPFIGGTSGTNEQFF. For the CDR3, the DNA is TGCGCCAGCAGCCCGTTCATAGGGGGGACTAGCGGGACTAATGAGCAGTTCTTC.

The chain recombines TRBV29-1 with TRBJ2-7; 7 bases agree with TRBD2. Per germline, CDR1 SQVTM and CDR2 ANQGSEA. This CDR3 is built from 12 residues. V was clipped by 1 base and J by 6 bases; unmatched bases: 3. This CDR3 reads CSVEGPGGEQYF. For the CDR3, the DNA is TGCAGCGTTGAAGGGCCGGGGGGCGAGCAGTACTTC.

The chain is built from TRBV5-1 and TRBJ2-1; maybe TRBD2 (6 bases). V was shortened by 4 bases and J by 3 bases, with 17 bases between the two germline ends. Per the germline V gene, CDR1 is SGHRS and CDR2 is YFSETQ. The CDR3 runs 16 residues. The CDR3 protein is CASSLLAGLSYNEQFF. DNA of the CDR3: TGCGCCAGCAGCCTCCTGGCGGGACTCAGCTACAATGAGCAGTTCTTC.